Below, 3 T cell receptor beta chains from the same sample are listed, as sequenced in a study of memory B cells and T cells in multiple sclerosis (dated by TCRdb to the late 2010s). After CFSE-labeled PBMCs were cultured without a stimulus, the autoproliferating (CFSEdim) and non-proliferating (CFSEhi) T cell fractions were sequenced separately. In total, more than 4x10^7 CFSE-labeled PBMCs were cultured without stimulus for 7 days, after which replicate wells were pooled. Library preparation used the immunoSEQ multiplex PCR assay. The table was pulled from immuneACCESS by TCRdb, which kept in-frame rearrangements only. Such tables lose some clones; where checked, under half of the loss comes from unresolved V genes, and the rest has no known cause. Present in this sample are over 35,000 clones, roughly 82% of which were seen just once. Clones ranked in the top ten supply 1.1% of the sample. No antigen has been assigned to these receptors.

The sample comprised PBMCs from blood kept in culture. The receptors come from a human donor with multiple sclerosis.

The chain carries TRBV28 and TRBJ1-5; no clear D. Looked up from germline, CDR1 is MDHEN and CDR2 is SYDVKM. This CDR3 spans 12 amino acids. Trimming shortened V by 1 base and J by 7 bases, and 5 bases separated the two germline ends. In DNA, the CDR3 is TGTGCCAGCAGTTTATTTGGACAGCCCCAGCATTTT. Its protein is CASSLFGQPQHF.

This chain connects TRBV4-2 to TRBJ2-1; TRBD2 agrees at 7 bases. J gave up 7 bases and V 4 bases, and 10 bases lay outside the gene matches. Germline CDR1 and CDR2: LGHNA and YNFKEQ. The CDR3 is 15 residues long. The CDR3 DNA is TGTGCCAGCAGCCTTACCAGCGGGGAAACAAATGAGCAGTTCTTC. Its translation: CASSLTSGETNEQFF.

The chain couples TRBV30 to TRBJ2-7; D might be TRBD1 (6 bases). Trimming removed 4 bases from V and 10 bases from J, with 14 bases in between. The V gene's germline CDR1 is GTSNPN and CDR2 SVGIG (reference sequence). The CDR3 has 11 amino acids. For the CDR3, the DNA is TGTGCCTGGACCCAAGGGGGTGTACAGTACTTC. Protein: CAWTQGGVQYF.